The clone carrying this T cell receptor (beta chain) was seen just once. CD45RO-negative CD8 cells positively selected for CCR7 made up the naive population, which excluded terminally differentiated effector memory CD45RA+ cells. Nashville, Tennessee was home to all donors, each a Caucasian adult. This specimen belongs to a study of shared clonotypes between healthy human individuals. The method was immunoSEQ multiplex PCR; TCRdb's version includes in-frame clones alone and lacks a portion of them. The sample lists more than 500,000 clones; 90% to 95% were seen once. V lost 3 bases, J lost 4 bases, and 19 bases lay in between. The germline V gene has CDR1 WNHNN and CDR2 SYGVQD (reference sequence). This CDR3 region has 17 residues.

Sequenced: naive CD8+ T cells sorted from blood. V gene TRBV10-1 combines with J gene TRBJ2-1; tentative D call: TRBD1 (6 bases). This TCR derives from a woman aged 25-40 years in good health. The CDR3 DNA is TGCGCCAGCAGTGATGGTCCCACAGGGATAATGTACAATGAGCAGTTCTTC. It codes for CASSDGPTGIMYNEQFF.